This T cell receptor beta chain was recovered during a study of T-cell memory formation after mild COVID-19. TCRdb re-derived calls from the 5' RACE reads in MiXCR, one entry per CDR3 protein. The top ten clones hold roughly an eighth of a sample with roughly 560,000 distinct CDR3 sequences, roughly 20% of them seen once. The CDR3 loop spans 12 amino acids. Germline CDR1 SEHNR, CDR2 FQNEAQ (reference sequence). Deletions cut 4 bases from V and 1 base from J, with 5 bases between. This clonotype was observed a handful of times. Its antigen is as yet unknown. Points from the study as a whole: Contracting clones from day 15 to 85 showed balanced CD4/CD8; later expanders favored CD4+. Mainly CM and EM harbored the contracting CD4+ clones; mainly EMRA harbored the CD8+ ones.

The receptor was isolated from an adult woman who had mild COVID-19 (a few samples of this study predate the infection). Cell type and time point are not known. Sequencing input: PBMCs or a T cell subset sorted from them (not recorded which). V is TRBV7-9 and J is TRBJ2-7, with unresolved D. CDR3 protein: CASSWESYEQYF. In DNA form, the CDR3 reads TGTGCCAGCAGCTGGGAATCCTACGAGCAGTACTTC.